The clone carrying this T cell receptor beta chain was observed once. This table comes from immunoSEQ multiplex PCR, and its TCRdb copy is limited to in-frame clones, with some not included. This table holds approximately 250,000 clones, around four fifths found once. This record comes from a study of blood T cell repertoires in COVID-19. In germline, CDR1 is GTSNPN, CDR2 SVGIG (reference sequence). Trimming removed 4 bases from V and 1 base from J, with 13 bases in between. CDR3 length: 14 amino acids. The clonotype originates from a man aged 25-45 years with acute COVID-19. The material sequenced was PBMCs or T cells enriched from blood (not recorded which). The gene calls are TRBV30 and TRBJ1-2, with a possible D match to TRBD1 (6 bases). CDR3 sequence (DNA): TGTGCCTGGACCCAACAGGGCTATAACTATGGCTACACCTTC. Encoded protein: CAWTQQGYNYGYTF.